These T cell receptor beta chains were read from a single sample in a study of blood T cells in healthy people across ages. Via MiXCR, TCRdb re-called the 5' RACE reads, giving one row per CDR3 protein. The sample comprises approximately 2,000,000 distinct CDR3 sequences, 39% of which are singletons, and more than 20% rests with the top ten. Source material: blood. The source of these receptors is a human donor in good health. The CDR3 runs from the conserved cysteine through the conserved F or W. The D gene is left open where the match is weak. Clone size is shown for a subset of rows, as once, few, many or a class of expanded clone.

DNA	CDR3	V	J	size	D
TGTGCCAGCAGCGTAGCGACCCAAGGAGAGACCCAGTACTTC	CASSVATQGETQYF	TRBV9	TRBJ2-5	NA	NA
TGTGCCAGCAGCCGAACCACGACGGAGACCCAGTACTTC	CASSRTTTETQYF	TRBV5-6	TRBJ2-5	NA	NA
TGTGCCAGCAGCTGGGGACAGGCCCGCTCCTACAATGAGCAGTTCTTC	CASSWGQARSYNEQFF	TRBV7-2	TRBJ2-1	NA	TRBD1
TGTGCCACCCTAATACCTAGCACAGATACGCAGTATTTT	CATLIPSTDTQYF	TRBV6-5	TRBJ2-3	NA	NA
TGTGCCATCCGGGGTGACAGGGAAGGGGAGACCCAGTACTTC	CAIRGDREGETQYF	TRBV10-3	TRBJ2-5	NA	TRBD1
TGTGCCACCAGTGATTTTACAGGTTCAGGAGAGACCCAGTACTTC	CATSDFTGSGETQYF	TRBV24-1	TRBJ2-5	NA	NA
TGCGCCAGCAGTTGGGGGAGTTCCAACTATGGCTACACCTTC	CASSWGSSNYGYTF	TRBV5-1	TRBJ1-2	NA	NA
TGTGCCAGCAGCTTCGGGGGGCCTAGCAGTCAGCCCCAGCATTTT	CASSFGGPSSQPQHF	TRBV5-6	TRBJ1-5	few	NA
TGTGCCAGCATCCGGACAGGGGACACCTACGAGCAGTACTTC	CASIRTGDTYEQYF	TRBV28	TRBJ2-7	few	TRBD1
TGTGCCAGCAGCGAAGGGGGGGGGTTGCCTGGCTACACCTTC	CASSEGGGLPGYTF	TRBV9	TRBJ1-2	NA	NA
TGCAGTGCTAGACTCAGGATGAACACTGAAGCTTTCTTT	CSARLRMNTEAFF	TRBV20-1	TRBJ1-1	few	NA
TGCGCCAGCAGCGAAAACAGGGGTCTTTATACTGGGGCCAACGTCCTGACTTTC	CASSENRGLYTGANVLTF	TRBV5-1	TRBJ2-6	few	TRBD1
TGTGCCAGCAGAGGGACTATTGGCACAGGTACGCAGTATTTT	CASRGTIGTGTQYF	TRBV12-3/TRBV12-4	TRBJ2-3	NA	TRBD2
TGTGCCAGCAGTTCGCCCCAGGGAGCGACCCAGTACTTC	CASSSPQGATQYF	TRBV28	TRBJ2-5	NA	NA
TGTGCCAGCAGTTTCCTTGGGACACCCTCCTTTAGAGAGCAGTACTTC	CASSFLGTPSFREQYF	TRBV6-5	TRBJ2-7	few	NA
TGTGCCAGCAGCCTTTTGGGGGGGGAGGTCACAGATACGCAGTATTTT	CASSLLGGEVTDTQYF	TRBV7-8	TRBJ2-3	NA	TRBD2
TGTGCCAGCAGTTTCGGGGGGAGCAATGTCTACGAGCAGTACTTC	CASSFGGSNVYEQYF	TRBV27	TRBJ2-7	few	TRBD2
TGTGCCAGCAGCATACAGGGGGAGGGCACTGAAGCTTTCTTT	CASSIQGEGTEAFF	TRBV2	TRBJ1-1	few	TRBD1
TGCAGTGCTAGCCCCCCAGGGCTAGGGGGCTACACCTTC	CSASPPGLGGYTF	TRBV20-1	TRBJ1-2	few	NA
TGTGCCAGCAGCCTACAGGGTTGGGGTCAGCCCCAGCATTTT	CASSLQGWGQPQHF	TRBV3-1	TRBJ1-5	NA	NA
TGTGCCAGCAGAACGGACGCGGGGGGGCCTTACAATGAGCAGTTCTTC	CASRTDAGGPYNEQFF	TRBV28	TRBJ2-1	NA	TRBD2
TGTGCCAGCAGTTTAAACGTTGGGACAGGGATTAACTATGGCTACACCTTC	CASSLNVGTGINYGYTF	TRBV28	TRBJ1-2	few	TRBD1